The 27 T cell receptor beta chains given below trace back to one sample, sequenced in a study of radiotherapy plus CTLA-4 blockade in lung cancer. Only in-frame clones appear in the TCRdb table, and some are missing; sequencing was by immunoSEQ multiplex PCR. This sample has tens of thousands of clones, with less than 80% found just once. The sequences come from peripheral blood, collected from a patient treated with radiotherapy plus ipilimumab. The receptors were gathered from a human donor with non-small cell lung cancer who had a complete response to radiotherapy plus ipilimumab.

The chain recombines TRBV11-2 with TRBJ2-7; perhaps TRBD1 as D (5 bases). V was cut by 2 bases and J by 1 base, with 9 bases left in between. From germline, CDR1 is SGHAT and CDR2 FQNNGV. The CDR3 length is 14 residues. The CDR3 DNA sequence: TGTGCCAGCAGCTTACCACAGGAATCCTACGAGCAGTACTTC. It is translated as CASSLPQESYEQYF.

The CDR3, as DNA: TGTGCCAGCAGCTTAGGGGGGCAGGGCCATCAGCCCCAGCATTTT. It codes for CASSLGGQGHQPQHF. This chain joins TRBV7-9 and TRBJ1-5, with D possibly TRBD1 on 6 matching bases. Trimming shortened V by 1 base and J by 5 bases, and 12 bases separated the two germline ends. The V gene's germline CDR1 is SEHNR and CDR2 FQNEAQ (reference sequence). The CDR3 consists of 15 residues.

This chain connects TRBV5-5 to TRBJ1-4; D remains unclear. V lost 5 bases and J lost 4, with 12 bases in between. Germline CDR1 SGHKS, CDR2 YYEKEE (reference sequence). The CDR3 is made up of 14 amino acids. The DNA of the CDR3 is TGTGCCAGCAGGGCCCAGGAGGATAATGAAAAACTGTTTTTT. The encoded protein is CASRAQEDNEKLFF.

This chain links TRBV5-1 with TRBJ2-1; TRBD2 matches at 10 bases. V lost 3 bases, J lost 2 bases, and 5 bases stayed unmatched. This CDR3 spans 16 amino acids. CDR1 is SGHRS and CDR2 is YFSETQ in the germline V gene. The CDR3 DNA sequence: TGCGCCAGCAGCTGGGGACTAGCGCTTGCCTACAATGAGCAGTTCTTC. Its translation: CASSWGLALAYNEQFF.

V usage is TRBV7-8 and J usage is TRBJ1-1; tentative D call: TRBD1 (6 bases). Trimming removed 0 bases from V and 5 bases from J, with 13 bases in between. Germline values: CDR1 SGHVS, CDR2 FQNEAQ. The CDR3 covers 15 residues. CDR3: CASSLARTAFTEAFF. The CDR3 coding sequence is TGTGCCAGCAGCTTAGCCCGGACAGCTTTTACTGAAGCTTTCTTT.

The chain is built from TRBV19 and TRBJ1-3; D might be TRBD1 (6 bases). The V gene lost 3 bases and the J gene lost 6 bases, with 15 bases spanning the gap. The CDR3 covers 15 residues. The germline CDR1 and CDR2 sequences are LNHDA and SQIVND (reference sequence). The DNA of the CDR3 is TGTGCCAGTAGTATCAGGGGAGCTCTGGTAAACACCATATATTTT. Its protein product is CASSIRGALVNTIYF.

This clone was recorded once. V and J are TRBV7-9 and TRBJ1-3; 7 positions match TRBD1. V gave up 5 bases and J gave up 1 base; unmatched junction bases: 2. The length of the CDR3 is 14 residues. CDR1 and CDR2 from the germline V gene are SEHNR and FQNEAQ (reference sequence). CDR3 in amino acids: CASSRGQSGNTIYF. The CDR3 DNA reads TGTGCCAGCAGCAGGGGACAGTCTGGAAACACCATATATTTT.

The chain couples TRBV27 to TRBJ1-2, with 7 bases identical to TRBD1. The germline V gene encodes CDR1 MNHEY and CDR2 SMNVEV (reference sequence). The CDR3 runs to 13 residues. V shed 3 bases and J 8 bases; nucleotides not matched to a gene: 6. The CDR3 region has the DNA TGTGCCAGCAGTTTGGAGGGGGCACGAGGCTACACCTTC. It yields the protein CASSLEGARGYTF.

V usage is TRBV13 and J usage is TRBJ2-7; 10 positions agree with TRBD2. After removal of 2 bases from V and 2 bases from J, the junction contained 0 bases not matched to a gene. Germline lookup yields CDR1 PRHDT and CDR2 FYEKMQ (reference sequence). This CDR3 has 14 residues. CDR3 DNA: TGTGCCAGCAGCTTAAGCGGGAGGGCCTACGAGCAGTACGTC. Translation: CASSLSGRAYEQYV.

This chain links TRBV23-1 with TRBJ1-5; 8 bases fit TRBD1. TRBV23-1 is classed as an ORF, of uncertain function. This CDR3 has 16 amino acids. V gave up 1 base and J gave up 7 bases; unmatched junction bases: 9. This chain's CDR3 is CASSQWLRQGNQPQHF. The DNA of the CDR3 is TGCGCCAGCAGTCAATGGTTGCGACAGGGGAACCAGCCCCAGCATTTT.

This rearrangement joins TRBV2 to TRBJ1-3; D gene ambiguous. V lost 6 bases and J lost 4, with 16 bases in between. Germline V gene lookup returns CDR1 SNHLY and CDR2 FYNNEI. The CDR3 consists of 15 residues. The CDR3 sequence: CASSTTDKAGNTIYF. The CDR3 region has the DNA TGTGCCAGCAGCACAACCGACAAGGCGGGAAACACCATATATTTT.

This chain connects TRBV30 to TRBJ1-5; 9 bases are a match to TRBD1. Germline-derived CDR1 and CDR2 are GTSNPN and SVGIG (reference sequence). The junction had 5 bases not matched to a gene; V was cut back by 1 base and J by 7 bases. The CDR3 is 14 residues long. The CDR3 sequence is CAWSGTGDGQPQHF. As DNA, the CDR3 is TGTGCCTGGAGTGGGACAGGGGACGGGCAGCCCCAGCATTTT.

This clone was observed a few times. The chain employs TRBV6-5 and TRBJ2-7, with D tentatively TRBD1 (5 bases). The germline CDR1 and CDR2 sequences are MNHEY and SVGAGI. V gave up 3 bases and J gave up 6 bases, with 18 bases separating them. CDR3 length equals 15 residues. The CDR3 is CASSYIDSARGEQYF. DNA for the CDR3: TGTGCCAGCAGTTATATCGACAGCGCTAGAGGCGAGCAGTACTTC.

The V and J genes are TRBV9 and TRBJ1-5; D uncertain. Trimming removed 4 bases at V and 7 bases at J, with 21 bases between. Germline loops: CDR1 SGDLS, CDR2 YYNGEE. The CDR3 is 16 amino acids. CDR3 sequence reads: CASSQHDIPGGQPQHF. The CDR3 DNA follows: TGTGCCAGCAGCCAACACGACATTCCCGGCGGGCAGCCCCAGCATTTT.

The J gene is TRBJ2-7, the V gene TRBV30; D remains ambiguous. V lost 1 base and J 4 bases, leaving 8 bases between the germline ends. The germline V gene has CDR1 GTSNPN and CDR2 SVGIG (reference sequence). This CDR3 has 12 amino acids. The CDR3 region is CAWSASVYEQYF. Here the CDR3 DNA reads TGTGCCTGGAGTGCCTCAGTTTACGAGCAGTACTTC.

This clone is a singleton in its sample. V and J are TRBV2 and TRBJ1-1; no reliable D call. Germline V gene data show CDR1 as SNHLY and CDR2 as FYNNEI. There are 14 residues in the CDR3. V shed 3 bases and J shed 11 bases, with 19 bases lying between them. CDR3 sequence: CASSDLTPTAGAFF. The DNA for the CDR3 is TGTGCCAGCAGTGATCTTACCCCCACAGCGGGGGCTTTCTTT. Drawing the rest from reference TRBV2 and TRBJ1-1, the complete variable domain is EPEVTQTPSHQVTQMGQEVILRCVPISNHLYFYWYRQILGQKVEFLVSFYNNEISEKSEIFDDQFSVERPDGSNFTLKIRSTKLEDSAMYFCASSDLTPTAGAFFGQGTRLTVV.

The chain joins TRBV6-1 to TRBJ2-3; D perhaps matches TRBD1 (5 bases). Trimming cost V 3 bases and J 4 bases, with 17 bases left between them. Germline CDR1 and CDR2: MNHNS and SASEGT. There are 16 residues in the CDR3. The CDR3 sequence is CASSERTFFRADTQYF. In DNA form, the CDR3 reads TGTGCCAGCAGTGAGAGAACCTTCTTCAGGGCAGATACGCAGTATTTT.

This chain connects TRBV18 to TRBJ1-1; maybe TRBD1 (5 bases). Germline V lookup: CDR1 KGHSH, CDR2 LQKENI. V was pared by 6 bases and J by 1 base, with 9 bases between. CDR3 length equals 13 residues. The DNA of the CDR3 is TGTGCCAGCTCGCGGGACTGGAACACTGAAGCTTTCTTT. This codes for CASSRDWNTEAFF.

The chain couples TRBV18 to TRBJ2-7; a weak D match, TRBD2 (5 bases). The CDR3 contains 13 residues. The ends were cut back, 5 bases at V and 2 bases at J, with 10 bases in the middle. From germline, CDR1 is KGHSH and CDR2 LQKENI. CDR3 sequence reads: CASSEGSTYEQYV. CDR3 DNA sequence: TGTGCCAGCTCAGAGGGCTCTACCTACGAGCAGTACGTC.

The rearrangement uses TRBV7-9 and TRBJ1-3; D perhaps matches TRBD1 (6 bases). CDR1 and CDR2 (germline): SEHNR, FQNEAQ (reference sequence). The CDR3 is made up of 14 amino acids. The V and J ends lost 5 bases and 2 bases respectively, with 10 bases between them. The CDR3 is CASSTDSPGNTIYF. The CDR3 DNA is TGTGCCAGCAGCACGGACAGTCCTGGAAACACCATATATTTT. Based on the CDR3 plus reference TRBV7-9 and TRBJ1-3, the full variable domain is DTGVSQNPRHKITKRGQNVTFRCDPISEHNRLYWYRQTLGQGPEFLTYFQNEAQLEKSRLLSDRFSAERPKGSFSTLEIQRTEQGDSAMYLCASSTDSPGNTIYFGEGSWLTVV.

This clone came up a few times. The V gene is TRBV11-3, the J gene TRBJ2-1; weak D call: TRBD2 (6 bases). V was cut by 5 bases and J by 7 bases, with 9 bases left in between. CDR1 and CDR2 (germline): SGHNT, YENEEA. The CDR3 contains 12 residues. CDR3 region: CASSGRSNEQFF. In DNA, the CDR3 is TGTGCCAGCAGCGGGAGGTCGAATGAGCAGTTCTTC.

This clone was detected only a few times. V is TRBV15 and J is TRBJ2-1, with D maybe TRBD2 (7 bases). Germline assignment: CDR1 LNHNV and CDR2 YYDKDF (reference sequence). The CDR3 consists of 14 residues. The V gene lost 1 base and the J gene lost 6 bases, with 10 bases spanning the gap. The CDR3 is CATSRGAGANEQFF. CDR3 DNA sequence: TGTGCCACCAGCAGAGGTGCGGGGGCCAATGAGCAGTTCTTC.

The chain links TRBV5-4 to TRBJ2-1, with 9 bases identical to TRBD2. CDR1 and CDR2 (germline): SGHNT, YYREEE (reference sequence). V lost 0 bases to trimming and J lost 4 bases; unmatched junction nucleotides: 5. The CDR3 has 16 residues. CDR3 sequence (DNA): TGTGCCAGCAGCTTGGGGTGGACTAGCGTGTACAATGAGCAGTTCTTC. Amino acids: CASSLGWTSVYNEQFF.

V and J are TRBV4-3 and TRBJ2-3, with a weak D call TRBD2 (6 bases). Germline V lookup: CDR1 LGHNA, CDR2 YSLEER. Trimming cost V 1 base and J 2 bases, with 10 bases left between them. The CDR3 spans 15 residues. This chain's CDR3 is CASSQVAGPTDTQYF. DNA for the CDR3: TGCGCCAGCAGCCAAGTCGCGGGACCCACAGATACGCAGTATTTT.

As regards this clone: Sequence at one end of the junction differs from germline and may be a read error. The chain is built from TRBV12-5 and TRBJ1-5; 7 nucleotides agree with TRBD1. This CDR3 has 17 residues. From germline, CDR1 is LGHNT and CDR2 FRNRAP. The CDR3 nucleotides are TGTGCTAGTGGTTTGGTAGTGCAGGGGGGAAGCAGTCAGCCCCAGCATTTT. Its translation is CASGLVVQGGSSQPQHF.

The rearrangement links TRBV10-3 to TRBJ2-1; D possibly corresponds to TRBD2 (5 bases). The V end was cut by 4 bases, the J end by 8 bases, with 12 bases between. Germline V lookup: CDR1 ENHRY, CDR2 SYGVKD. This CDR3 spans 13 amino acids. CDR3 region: CAISGAAGDEQFF. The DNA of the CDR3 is TGTGCCATCAGTGGGGCGGCCGGGGATGAGCAGTTCTTC.

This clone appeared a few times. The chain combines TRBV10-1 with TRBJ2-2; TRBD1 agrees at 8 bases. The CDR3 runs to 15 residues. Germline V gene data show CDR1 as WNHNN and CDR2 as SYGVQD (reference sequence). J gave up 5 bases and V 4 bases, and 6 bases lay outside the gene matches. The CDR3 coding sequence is TGCGCCAGCAGTGCTGACAGGGGTTCAACCGGGGAGCTGTTTTTT. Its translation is CASSADRGSTGELFF.